The source of this T cell receptor beta chain is a study of beta chain features in type 1 diabetes. Background on the study: Analysis included 100 million to 140 million sorted cells drawn from all samples.

TCRB transcripts that were expressed got sequenced, as all of the isolated RNA had been reverse transcribed. Clones were read by immunoSEQ multiplex PCR, and TCRdb kept only the in-frame ones, dropping some. The table lists some 240,000 clones, roughly 11% of them singletons. General study results and limits: Equally in patients and controls, PCR might preferentially amplify shorter templates. VDJ junctions from patients with type 1 diabetes contained fewer insertions and more deletions.

This clone showed up many times. Its target is unknown. The V and J ends lost 4 bases and 4 bases, in that order; junction bases with no gene match: 10. This CDR3 has 16 amino acids. Germline CDR1 and CDR2: SGHNT and YYREEE (reference sequence). This chain connects TRBV5-4 to TRBJ2-2, with TRBD1 matching over 7 bases. Sequencing was performed on central memory CD4+ T cells from blood. The sequence was obtained from a man aged 18 to 29 in good health. CDR3 amino acids: CASSEGGQEGTGELFF. The CDR3 bases are TGTGCCAGCAGCGAGGGTGGACAGGAAGGCACCGGGGAGCTGTTTTTT.